This T cell receptor beta chain was profiled in a study of cytomegalovirus exposure and HLA in healthy donors. Findings of the study overall: The tendency of first-cohort TCR clusters to co-occur in the 110 or so validation repertoires emerged from a later analysis. Most TCRs appeared rarely, but some public TCRs recurred in many donors. Specific recognition of CMV antigens was confirmed in vitro for a few chains (all CMV-associated).

With respect to this clone: The antigen is unknown.

Clones were read by immunoSEQ multiplex PCR, and TCRdb kept only the in-frame ones, dropping some. Here the sample spans roughly 120,000 clones, about 82% being singletons. Germline CDR1 SEHNR, CDR2 FQNEAQ (reference sequence). V lost 0 bases and J 1 base, leaving 5 bases between the germline ends. The length of the CDR3 is 14 residues. The sample comprised PBMCs. The TCR sequence derives from a man aged 18 to 35 in good health and CMV-seronegative. The V and J genes are TRBV7-9 and TRBJ2-3, with D hard to call. As DNA, the CDR3 is TGTGCCAGCAGCTTAGCACACCGCACAGATACGCAGTATTTT. Protein product: CASSLAHRTDTQYF.